Given below is one TCR beta chain in context. Its matching antigen is unknown. The data are from a study of healthy donors' naive CD4 and CD8 T cells. Study-wide results and limits: CDR3 charge plus V and J genes appeared to account for around an eighth of CD4/CD8 variance. Bias from naive T cell homeostatic proliferation was not addressed. Negatively charged CDR3s marked CD8+ lineage; positively charged CDR3s marked CD4+ lineage.

Naive T cells were sorted: CD4+CD8-CD45RO-CD45RA+ for CD4+, CD8+CD4-CD45RA+CD27bright for CD8+. TCR libraries were built from around 0.45 ug of total RNA by linear amplification. TCRdb analysed the reads with MiXCR anew, one entry per CDR3 protein. Seen here are about 180,000 distinct CDR3 sequences, about 74% observed once, and the top ten hold 2% to 2.5%. V was pared by 5 bases and J by 11 bases, with 15 bases between. The CDR3 has 12 amino acids. Germline V gene data show CDR1 as MNHEY and CDR2 as SMNVEV (reference sequence). This chain connects TRBV27 to TRBJ1-1, with D unresolved. Specimen: naive CD4+ and CD8+ T cells sorted from blood, pooled from several donors. The sequence was collected from a pool of human donors in good health; the sample pools cells from several healthy donors. CDR3 region: CASSQRGREAFF. CDR3 sequence (DNA): TGTGCCAGCAGTCAACGAGGGCGGGAGGCTTTCTTT.